The 21 T cell receptor beta chains given below trace back to one sample, sequenced in a study of T cell clusters in autoimmune cytopenias. One tube held mixed TRB-A and TRB-B primer pools for touch-down PCR. Using the multiplex PCR reads, TCRdb records one entry per CDR3 protein without DNA. The listing contains thousands of distinct CDR3 sequences. Each sample's input was 200 to 300 ng genomic DNA, some 40,000 genome equivalents. The specimen was peripheral blood. The receptor source for this set is a human donor with an autoimmune cytopenia or autoimmune hepatitis (not recorded which).

According to its frequency, this clonotype is medium-sized. The rearrangement uses TRBV6-5 and TRBJ2-5; TCRdb designates TRBD2, a call that cannot be tested without DNA. CDR1 is MNHEY, CDR2 SVGAGI, per germline. CDR3 length equals 14 residues. This CDR3 reads CASSPVRAGGTQYF.

Considering frequency, this clonotype is medium-sized (0.01 to 0.1%). V and J are TRBV6-4 and TRBJ1-2. The CDR3 is 16 amino acids. CDR1 and CDR2 from the germline V gene are MRHNA and SNTAGT. The chain's CDR3 is CASSDSLGRAHYGYTF.

The CDR3 loop reads CASSRLNDPGANVLTF. This chain uses TRBV14 with TRBJ2-6. The CDR3 sequence is 16 residues long. Looked up from germline, CDR1 is SGHDN and CDR2 is FVKESK.

This clonotype counts as medium-sized by frequency. This rearrangement joins TRBV6-1 to TRBJ1-5; TCRdb designates TRBD1, a call that cannot be tested without DNA. CDR1 MNHNS and CDR2 SASEGT come from the germline V gene. This CDR3 comprises 15 residues. CDR3 region: CASTYGQGGNQPQHF.

The gene calls are TRBV20-1 and TRBJ1-2; TCRdb proposes TRBD1, but this gene call is untestable without DNA. Looked up from germline, CDR1 is DFQATT and CDR2 is SNEGSKA (reference sequence). The CDR3 sequence is 17 residues long. CDR3 sequence reads: CSARDPLTGGRGYGYTF.

The chain is built from TRBV6-5 and TRBJ2-7. The germline V gene has CDR1 MNHEY and CDR2 SVGAGI. This CDR3 contains 15 residues. CDR3 in amino acids: CASTKTGSSYNEQFF.

This chain connects TRBV12-3 or TRBV12-4 to TRBJ1-5. CDR3 length: 13 residues. The CDR3 is CASSQDSNQPQHF.

This chain connects TRBV10-1 to TRBJ2-7. CDR1 and CDR2 (germline): WNHNN, SYGVQD (reference sequence). The CDR3 totals 13 residues. CDR3 protein: CASSSDADGEQYF.

Frequency places this clonotype as medium-sized. The chain employs TRBV10-3 and TRBJ2-7; as DNA is missing, the TRBD1 call by TCRdb cannot be tested. This CDR3 is 14 amino acids long. CDR1 and CDR2 from the germline V gene are ENHRY and SYGVKD. CDR3 amino acids: CAISDSTGGYEQYF.

The V gene is TRBV11-2, the J gene TRBJ1-3. Germline V gene lookup returns CDR1 SGHAT and CDR2 FQNNGV. The CDR3 is 16 amino acids. Here the CDR3 reads CASSLSSSWSGNTIYF.

This clonotype shows up as medium-sized by frequency. The V gene is TRBV29-1, the J gene TRBJ1-5; without DNA, the TCRdb call of TRBD1 cannot be checked. The CDR3 sequence is 13 residues long. Germline loops: CDR1 SQVTM, CDR2 ANQGSEA. CDR3 sequence: CSVGTGGNQPQHF. Supplemented by reference TRBV29-1 and TRBJ1-5, the full variable domain reads SAVISQKPSRDICQRGTSLTIQCQVDSQVTMMFWYRQQPGQSLTLIATANQGSEATYESGFVIDKFPISRPNLTFSTLTVSNMSPEDSSIYLCSVGTGGNQPQHFGDGTRLSIL.

Considering frequency, this clonotype is medium-sized. The chain is built from TRBV5-3 and TRBJ2-3; TCRdb returns TRBD2, unconfirmable since there is no DNA. TRBV5-3 is classed as an ORF, of uncertain function. The CDR3 runs 18 residues. The CDR3 region is CARSLVQLAGGDTDTQYF.

This clonotype is identified as medium-sized from frequency. The V and J genes are TRBV12-3 or TRBV12-4 and TRBJ2-7; without DNA, the TCRdb call of TRBD1 cannot be checked. The CDR3 sequence is 14 residues long. This CDR3 is CASSLSGTADEQYF.

The chain employs TRBV20-1 and TRBJ1-6. From germline, CDR1 is DFQATT and CDR2 SNEGSKA (reference sequence). The CDR3 totals 15 residues. The CDR3 spells CSAREVVSYNSPLHF.

The V gene is TRBV12-3 or TRBV12-4, the J gene TRBJ2-3; TCRdb's assignment of TRBD2 cannot be checked, as there is no DNA. The CDR3 extends over 15 amino acids. The CDR3 sequence: CASSFGLAQTDTQYF.

This chain uses TRBV6-1 with TRBJ2-7; checking the TCRdb D call of TRBD1 is not possible without DNA. Germline assignment: CDR1 MNHNS and CDR2 SASEGT. The CDR3 has 13 residues. CDR3 region: CASTRDSSYEQYF.

The chain couples TRBV7-6 to TRBJ2-1; the TRBD2 assignment by TCRdb is unverifiable without DNA. This CDR3 contains 19 residues. CDR1 SGHVS and CDR2 FNYEAQ come from the germline V gene. The CDR3 region is CASSLVGTSGYFSYNEQFF.

V gene TRBV10-3 combines with J gene TRBJ2-7; checking the TCRdb D call of TRBD1 is not possible without DNA. Germline CDR1 reads ENHRY; CDR2 reads SYGVKD. CDR3 size: 17 residues. Here the CDR3 reads CAISERGGVLSSYEQYF.

Considering frequency, this clonotype is medium-sized. The chain recombines TRBV7-9 with TRBJ1-5. This CDR3 is built from 12 residues. Germline CDR1 SEHNR, CDR2 FQNEAQ (reference sequence). This CDR3 reads CASSLGGQPQHF.

This clonotype is called medium-sized (0.01 to 0.1%) based on its frequency. The chain is built from TRBV5-5 and TRBJ1-5; TCRdb designates TRBD1, a call that cannot be tested without DNA. CDR1 and CDR2 from the germline V gene are SGHKS and YYEKEE (reference sequence). This CDR3 is built from 16 residues. CDR3 in amino acids: CASSLTGYGINQPQHF.

This clonotype is deemed medium-sized by its frequency. The V gene is TRBV29-1, the J gene TRBJ2-3; the D call from TCRdb, TRBD1, cannot be confirmed without DNA. CDR1 SQVTM and CDR2 ANQGSEA come from the germline V gene. The CDR3 totals 17 residues. The CDR3 spells CSVEGSSGGLGTDTQYF.